The 30 T cell receptor beta chains in this list originate from one sample, sequenced in a study of T-cell reconstitution after alpha-beta-depleted transplantation in children. The authors prepared the TCRbeta library with unique molecular identifiers. One entry per CDR3 protein results from TCRdb running MiXCR on the PCR reads. The table includes 610,000 or so distinct CDR3 sequences, 25% to 30% detected once. This sample comprised PBMCs, obtained before TCRalphabeta/CD19-depleted stem cell transplant. The receptors here all came from a boy in the first two years of life with Wiskott-Aldrich syndrome, due to receive a stem cell transplant.

This clonotype was seen a few times. The chain combines TRBV12-3 or TRBV12-4 with TRBJ2-5; D unclear. The CDR3 loop spans 14 amino acids. The V and J ends lost 3 bases and 2 bases respectively, with 10 bases between them. The DNA for the CDR3 is TGTGCCAGCAGTTTTGGACGGAATCAAGAGACCCAGTACTTC. It encodes CASSFGRNQETQYF.

The chain is built from TRBV24-1 and TRBJ1-5; D is uncertain. In germline, CDR1 is KGHDR, CDR2 SFDVKD. This CDR3 contains 13 residues. Trimming removed 3 bases from V and 5 bases from J, with 7 bases in between. The chain's CDR3 is CATSDGRYQPQHF. In DNA, the CDR3 is TGTGCCACCAGTGATGGACGGTATCAGCCCCAGCATTTT.

The CDR3 is CAIEREGMNTEAFF. CDR3 DNA sequence: TGTGCCATCGAAAGGGAAGGGATGAACACTGAAGCTTTCTTT. The chain combines TRBV10-3 with TRBJ1-1; D not resolved. From germline, CDR1 is ENHRY and CDR2 SYGVKD. This CDR3 contains 14 residues. V gave up 8 bases and J gave up 0 bases, with 13 bases separating them.

V gene TRBV5-1 combines with J gene TRBJ2-3; D unresolved. The CDR3 loop spans 13 amino acids. Per the germline V gene, CDR1 is SGHRS and CDR2 is YFSETQ. The V end lost 10 bases, the J end lost 2 bases, and 14 bases lay between the germline ends. The CDR3 region has the DNA TGCGCCTCTCAGGACGAATCCACAGATACGCAGTATTTT. Its translation is CASQDESTDTQYF.

The V call is TRBV12-3 or TRBV12-4, the J call TRBJ2-2; no reliable D call. V was trimmed by 3 bases and J by 9 bases, leaving 8 bases between them. This CDR3 region has 12 residues. The CDR3 loop reads CASSFLARELFF. CDR3 coding DNA: TGTGCCAGCAGTTTCTTGGCGCGGGAGCTGTTTTTT.

This clonotype has a handful of counts. The chain has TRBV5-1 and TRBJ1-1; no clear D. The CDR3 consists of 13 residues. The V gene's germline CDR1 is SGHRS and CDR2 YFSETQ. The V and J ends lost 0 bases and 3 bases respectively, with 6 bases between them. The CDR3 nucleotides read TGCGCCAGCAGCTTGGACATTCACACTGAAGCTTTCTTT. Its protein product is CASSLDIHTEAFF.

J is TRBJ2-1 and V is TRBV21-1; the listed D gene, TRBD1, was not tested against the DNA. TRBV21-1 corresponds to a pseudogene. This CDR3 spans 16 amino acids. The CDR3 loop reads CASSKQGTGVNNEQFF. CDR3 nucleotide sequence: TGTGCCAGCAGCAAACAAGGGACAGGGGTTAACAATGAGCAGTTCTTC.

This sequence joins TRBV20-1 and TRBJ2-5; D remains unclear. Between the trimmed V and J ends, which lost 2 bases and 5 bases, there was a span of 3 bases. This CDR3 spans 10 amino acids. The germline V gene encodes CDR1 DFQATT and CDR2 SNEGSKA (reference sequence). The CDR3 here is CSARLETQYF. The CDR3 DNA sequence: TGCAGTGCTAGACTCGAGACCCAGTACTTC.

This clonotype was counted between two and nine times. The rearrangement links TRBV12-3 or TRBV12-4 to TRBJ2-1; D gene ambiguous. The V end lost 6 bases, the J end lost 7 bases, and 19 bases lay between the germline ends. The CDR3 spans 15 residues. The CDR3 DNA is TGTGCCAGCAGACCCGACGGTTATCCTAAAAATGAGCAGTTCTTC. Translated, it gives CASRPDGYPKNEQFF.

The chain uses TRBV2 and TRBJ1-4; D gene ambiguous. Looked up from germline, CDR1 is SNHLY and CDR2 is FYNNEI. Trimming took 9 bases from V and 5 from J, leaving 7 bases between them. The CDR3 contains 11 residues. In DNA, the CDR3 is TGTGCCAGTGGGGAGAATGAAAAACTGTTTTTT. Translated, it gives CASGENEKLFF.

The CDR3 coding sequence is TGTGCCCGAGGACTAGGGGCAGATACGCAGTATTTT. This encodes CARGLGADTQYF. The chain has TRBV30 and TRBJ2-3, with 7 nucleotides matching TRBD2. There are 12 residues in the CDR3. Germline V gene lookup returns CDR1 GTSNPN and CDR2 SVGIG (reference sequence). V was pared by 8 bases and J by 4 bases, with 6 bases of the junction left unmatched. The full variable domain, rest sourced from reference TRBV30 and TRBJ2-3, is SQTIHQWPATLVQPVGSPLSLECTVEGTSNPNLYWYRQAAGRGLQLLFYSVGIGQISSEVPQNLSASRPQDRQFILSSKKLLLSDSGFYLCARGLGADTQYFGPGTRLTVL.

This chain connects TRBV28 to TRBJ1-1; 7 nucleotides match TRBD1. Germline loops: CDR1 MDHEN, CDR2 SYDVKM. The CDR3 length is 14 residues. V shed 5 bases and J 1 base; nucleotides not matched to a gene: 4. The CDR3 DNA reads as TGTGCCAGCAGTCAGACAGGGCAGAACACTGAAGCTTTCTTT. Translated, it gives CASSQTGQNTEAFF. Supplemented by reference TRBV28 and TRBJ1-1, the full variable domain reads DVKVTQSSRYLVKRTGEKVFLECVQDMDHENMFWYRQDPGLGLRLIYFSYDVKMKEKGDIPEGYSVSREKKERFSLILESASTNQTSMYLCASSQTGQNTEAFFGQGTRLTVV.

The J gene is TRBJ2-3, the V gene TRBV15; the match to TRBD2 covers 9 bases. V lost 0 bases, J lost 6 bases, and 4 bases stayed unmatched. Germline assignment: CDR1 LNHNV and CDR2 YYDKDF (reference sequence). The CDR3 has 15 amino acids. CDR3 DNA: TGTGCCACCAGCAGAGATCGGGCGGGAGGGGATACGCAGTATTTT. Its translation: CATSRDRAGGDTQYF.

The CDR3, as DNA: TGCGCCAGCAGCTTGGGAGTAACAGAGACCCAGTACTTC. It codes for CASSLGVTETQYF. The genes are TRBV5-1 and TRBJ2-5; D not resolved. The CDR3 is 13 amino acids. Trimming left V 0 bases short and J 4 bases short, with 7 bases between. Per the germline V gene, CDR1 is SGHRS and CDR2 is YFSETQ. The whole variable domain, filled in from reference TRBV5-1 and TRBJ2-5, reads KAGVTQTPRYLIKTRGQQVTLSCSPISGHRSVSWYQQTPGQGLQFLFEYFSETQRNKGNFPGRFSGRQFSNSRSEMNVSTLELGDSALYLCASSLGVTETQYFGPGTRLLVL.

This clonotype showed up just once. CDR3 in amino acids: CASMTSAVYGYTF. The CDR3 DNA follows: TGTGCCAGCATGACCTCGGCGGTCTATGGCTACACCTTC. The rearrangement uses TRBV28 and TRBJ1-2; no firm D call. V gave up 7 bases and J gave up 4 bases, with 13 bases separating them. From germline, CDR1 is MDHEN and CDR2 SYDVKM. There are 13 residues in the CDR3.

V and J are TRBV5-6 and TRBJ2-1; 9 bases are a match to TRBD2. CDR3 size: 17 residues. Germline V gives CDR1 SGHDT, CDR2 YYEEEE. The V and J ends lost 0 bases and 5 bases, in that order; junction bases with no gene match: 9. CDR3 bases: TGTGCCAGCAGCTTGGAATTAGGGCGGGGGGGCAACAATGAGCAGTTCTTC. It specifies CASSLELGRGGNNEQFF.

In its sample, this clonotype was seen many times. The genes are TRBV6-1 and TRBJ1-5; 10 bases align to TRBD1. In germline, CDR1 is MNHNS, CDR2 SASEGT. V lost 1 base and J lost 2; bases outside the gene matches: 11. The CDR3 loop spans 19 amino acids. The CDR3, as DNA: TGTGCCAGCAGTGAAGGGAGCCGGGACAGGGGAGTTGGCAATCAGCCCCAGCATTTT. Translated, it gives CASSEGSRDRGVGNQPQHF.

The CDR3 sequence is CAISLAGESGELFF. The CDR3 DNA reads as TGTGCCATCAGTTTAGCGGGAGAATCCGGGGAGCTGTTTTTT. The chain carries TRBV10-3 and TRBJ2-2, with TRBD2 matching over 9 bases. The junction had 4 bases not matched to a gene; V was cut back by 5 bases and J by 6 bases. Germline values: CDR1 ENHRY, CDR2 SYGVKD. The CDR3 is 14 amino acids.

This clonotype was seen only a few times. The V gene is TRBV20-1, the J gene TRBJ2-1; tentatively, D is TRBD1 or TRBD2 (6 bases each). The CDR3 length is 12 residues. Germline CDR1 reads DFQATT; CDR2 reads SNEGSKA (reference sequence). V was cut by 6 bases and J by 9 bases, with 15 bases left in between. The CDR3 protein is CSASPEGVEQFF. The DNA of the CDR3 is TGCAGTGCATCCCCGGAGGGGGTTGAGCAGTTCTTC.

V usage is TRBV12-3 or TRBV12-4 and J usage is TRBJ2-2, with unresolved D. This CDR3 is 13 amino acids long. V lost 5 bases and J lost 4, with 8 bases in between. CDR3 bases: TGTGCCAGCAGTGGCCTAGGCACCGGGGAGCTGTTTTTT. It codes for CASSGLGTGELFF.

This chain uses TRBV5-5 with TRBJ1-4; TRBD1 matches at 9 bases. CDR3 length equals 16 residues. Germline V gene sequence: CDR1 SGHKS, CDR2 YYEKEE (reference sequence). V was clipped by 4 bases and J by 8 bases; unmatched bases: 12. The CDR3 loop is CASSPGQGSFGEKLFF. CDR3 DNA sequence: TGTGCCAGCAGCCCGGGACAGGGCTCGTTTGGAGAAAAACTGTTTTTT.

The chain joins TRBV5-1 to TRBJ1-2, with D perhaps matching TRBD1 (6 bases). The V end was cut by 3 bases, the J end by 6 bases, with 12 bases between. CDR1 SGHRS and CDR2 YFSETQ come from the germline V gene. CDR3 length: 13 amino acids. The CDR3 DNA reads TGCGCCAGCAGCTGGGGGCCCCATGATGGCTACACCTTC. Translating it yields CASSWGPHDGYTF.

In its sample, this clonotype was seen a few times. CDR3 DNA sequence: TGTGCCACCAGTCTCCCGGACAGGGGAGGAGAGACCCAGTACTTC. Residues: CATSLPDRGGETQYF. The chain couples TRBV24-1 to TRBJ2-5, with 9 bases identical to TRBD1. The length of the CDR3 is 15 residues. Per germline, CDR1 KGHDR and CDR2 SFDVKD. V gave up 6 bases and J gave up 4 bases; unmatched junction bases: 8.

The CDR3 nucleotides are TGCAGCGTTTCGAATCGATTGGGGAACACTGAAGCTTTCTTT. It encodes CSVSNRLGNTEAFF. The chain links TRBV29-1 to TRBJ1-1; D gene unclear. CDR1 SQVTM and CDR2 ANQGSEA come from the germline V gene. The CDR3 contains 14 residues. Trimming took off 5 bases at V and 1 base at J, with 14 bases between the two ends.

With respect to this clonotype: A junction boundary mismatches the germline segment, possibly from a read error. This rearrangement joins TRBV7-9 to TRBJ1-2; possible D gene TRBD1, 6 bases. The CDR3 length is 12 residues. The V gene's germline CDR1 is SEHNR and CDR2 FQNEAQ (reference sequence). Written as DNA, the CDR3 is TGTGCCAGCGGGGGCCGTAACTATGGCTCCACCTTC. Residues: CASGGRNYGSTF.

The chain combines TRBV10-3 with TRBJ2-1, with 9 bases fitting TRBD2. V shed 7 bases and J 6 bases; nucleotides not matched to a gene: 13. From germline, CDR1 is ENHRY and CDR2 SYGVKD. The CDR3 has 16 residues. CDR3 nucleotides: TGTGCCATCACCGAGCTAGCGGGATCACGGACCAATGAGCAGTTCTTC. This gives the protein CAITELAGSRTNEQFF.

The chain recombines TRBV20-1 with TRBJ1-1, with TRBD1 matching over 9 bases. This CDR3 has 12 amino acids. The J segment lost 4 bases and the V segment lost 6 bases, leaving 3 bases of the junction unmatched. Germline V gene data show CDR1 as DFQATT and CDR2 as SNEGSKA (reference sequence). The CDR3 loop is CSATGQGTEAFF. The CDR3 DNA sequence: TGCAGTGCCACGGGACAGGGCACTGAAGCTTTCTTT.

There are a few counts of this clonotype. This chain links TRBV5-1 with TRBJ2-2; D may be TRBD2 (6 bases). The germline CDR1 and CDR2 sequences are SGHRS and YFSETQ. CDR3 size: 16 residues. Trimming took 3 bases from V and 2 from J, leaving 14 bases between them. In DNA, the CDR3 is TGCGCCAGCAGCTCCCGGCGGGGAGGTAACACCGGGGAGCTGTTTTTT. Amino acid sequence: CASSSRRGGNTGELFF.

J is TRBJ1-3 and V is TRBV7-6; D may be TRBD1 (5 bases). The CDR3 extends over 14 amino acids. From germline, CDR1 is SGHVS and CDR2 FNYEAQ. V was trimmed by 5 bases and J by 4 bases, leaving 12 bases between them. In nucleotides, the CDR3 is TGTGCCAGCAGCCTTTCAGGGATGGGAAACACCATATATTTT. The encoded protein is CASSLSGMGNTIYF.

This clonotype came up a few times. V and J are TRBV12-3 or TRBV12-4 and TRBJ1-6, with 9 bases identical to TRBD1. The CDR3 contains 14 residues. V lost 5 bases, J lost 10 bases, and 6 bases stayed unmatched. The CDR3 reads CASSLGTGSSPLHF. The CDR3 DNA reads as TGTGCCAGCAGTCTTGGGACAGGGTCCTCACCCCTCCACTTT.